The 25 T cell receptor beta chains listed next were all sequenced from one sample in a study of T cells after somatic rescue of genetic block (dated by TCRdb to between 2020 and 2021). The library was obtained by the immunoSEQ multiplex PCR assay. The clones in this table, taken by TCRdb from immuneACCESS, are in-frame only. Not every clone is retained; where verified, under half of the shortfall comes from an unresolved V gene, and the cause of the rest is unknown. The sample table contains 110,000 or so clones; only one count was recorded for 75% to 95% of them. Of the sample, around 1.5% is held by the ten largest clones. Material: peripheral blood mononuclear cells (PBMCs). The receptor set was obtained from a woman aged 18-29 years.

The rearrangement joins TRBV19 to TRBJ2-5; no clear D. Germline V gene lookup returns CDR1 LNHDA and CDR2 SQIVND (reference sequence). Trimming cost V 3 bases and J 6 bases, with 5 bases left between them. The CDR3 loop spans 11 amino acids. CDR3: CASSIAKTQYF. As DNA, the CDR3 is TGTGCCAGTAGTATTGCGAAGACCCAGTACTTC.

The V gene is TRBV6-1, the J gene TRBJ2-7; TRBD1 matches at 8 bases. Germline CDR1 is MNHNS and CDR2 is SASEGT. Germline trimming cut 2 bases from V and 6 bases from J; bases unmatched to any gene: 6. This CDR3 is 14 amino acids long. CDR3 sequence reads: CASSERVRGLEQYF. The CDR3 bases are TGTGCCAGCAGTGAAAGGGTCAGGGGGCTCGAGCAGTACTTC.

The chain has TRBV9 and TRBJ2-2; D call uncertain. V lost 0 bases and J 5 bases, leaving 5 bases between the germline ends. Germline-derived CDR1 and CDR2 are SGDLS and YYNGEE. The CDR3 runs 13 residues. Here the CDR3 DNA reads TGTGCCAGCAGCGTAGGCCAGACCGGGGAGCTGTTTTTT. This gives the protein CASSVGQTGELFF.

The rearrangement links TRBV9 to TRBJ1-5; TRBD1 aligns across 8 bases. Germline loops: CDR1 SGDLS, CDR2 YYNGEE. The length of the CDR3 is 14 residues. J lost 4 bases, V lost 5 bases, and 5 bases had no gene match. The CDR3 sequence is CASSSTGGNQPQHF. The DNA for the CDR3 is TGTGCCAGCAGTTCTACAGGGGGGAATCAGCCCCAGCATTTT.

The chain employs TRBV7-2 and TRBJ1-5; D gene unclear. Germline V gives CDR1 SGHTA, CDR2 FQGNSA. The V and J ends lost 5 bases and 0 bases respectively, with 11 bases between them. The CDR3 loop spans 15 amino acids. CDR3 bases: TGTGCCAGCAGCGGTCCGGGGTCTAGCAATCAGCCCCAGCATTTT. Translated, it gives CASSGPGSSNQPQHF.

The chain is built from TRBV28 and TRBJ2-5; perhaps TRBD2 as D (7 bases). The ends were cut back, 10 bases at V and 6 bases at J, with 24 bases in the middle. Germline loops: CDR1 MDHEN, CDR2 SYDVKM. The CDR3 loop spans 15 amino acids. The CDR3 bases are TGTGCCACCTCACTGGGTGGGGGGGCCGGGAAGACCCAGTACTTC. The encoded protein is CATSLGGGAGKTQYF.

The DNA for the CDR3 is TGTGCCAGCAGCGCCGACAGGGCGGGGGAGCAGTACTTC. Amino acid sequence: CASSADRAGEQYF. The chain carries TRBV11-3 and TRBJ2-7; D may be TRBD1 (7 bases). V lost 5 bases to trimming and J lost 7 bases, with 15 bases between them. Germline values: CDR1 SGHNT, CDR2 YENEEA. The length of the CDR3 is 13 residues.

This chain uses TRBV18 with TRBJ2-4, with 7 positions matching TRBD1. The length of the CDR3 is 15 residues. V dropped 4 bases and J dropped 8; count of bases not matched to a gene: 11. Per the germline V gene, CDR1 is KGHSH and CDR2 is LQKENI. The CDR3 sequence is CASSRGGAVSDIQYF. The CDR3 nucleotides are TGTGCCAGCTCACGAGGGGGCGCGGTGTCAGACATTCAGTACTTC.

This clone was found once. The chain couples TRBV28 to TRBJ1-3; 12 nucleotides align to TRBD1. The CDR3 extends over 17 amino acids. V was pared by 4 bases and J by 0 bases, with 4 bases of the junction left unmatched. From germline, CDR1 is MDHEN and CDR2 SYDVKM. The CDR3 region has the DNA TGTGCCAGCAGTTCCGGGACAGGGGGCCTCTCTGGAAACACCATATATTTT. The encoded protein is CASSSGTGGLSGNTIYF.

This chain joins TRBV5-4 and TRBJ2-1, with TRBD2 matching over 9 bases. The ends lost 4 bases at V and 5 bases at J; junction bases unmatched: 10. The CDR3 extends over 16 amino acids. Per the germline V gene, CDR1 is SGHNT and CDR2 is YYREEE (reference sequence). The CDR3 spells CASSRVLTSGHNEQFF. The CDR3 nucleotides are TGTGCCAGCAGCCGGGTTCTCACTAGCGGGCACAATGAGCAGTTCTTC.

The chain employs TRBV27 and TRBJ1-1; D possibly corresponds to TRBD1 (5 bases). Trimming removed 0 bases at V and 2 bases at J, with 7 bases between. Germline CDR1 MNHEY, CDR2 SMNVEV (reference sequence). The CDR3 loop spans 14 amino acids. CDR3 loop: CASSLSGGNTEAFF. CDR3 bases: TGTGCCAGCAGTTTATCCGGGGGTAACACTGAAGCTTTCTTT.

The rearrangement uses TRBV11-2 and TRBJ2-7; 13 nucleotides agree with TRBD2. The trim removed 6 bases at V and 12 bases at J, leaving 11 bases unmatched. This CDR3 is 14 amino acids long. Germline V lookup: CDR1 SGHAT, CDR2 FQNNGV. The CDR3 nucleotides are TGTGCCAGCAGACTCCGGACTAGCGGGGGACGGGGGTACTTC. Translated: CASRLRTSGGRGYF.

The CDR3 DNA is TGTGCCAGCAGTTCTGTACTTAAAACTGAAGCTTTCTTT. This translates into CASSSVLKTEAFF. The J gene is TRBJ1-1, the V gene TRBV6-5; D unresolved. The CDR3 is 13 amino acids. Germline loops: CDR1 MNHEY, CDR2 SVGAGI. Trimming cost V 4 bases and J 5 bases, with 11 bases left between them.

The chain combines TRBV19 with TRBJ2-7, with D hard to call. This CDR3 has 13 amino acids. Germline V CDR1 and CDR2: LNHDA, SQIVND (reference sequence). Trimming removed 4 bases at V and 3 bases at J, with 10 bases between. The CDR3 reads CASSKGWNYEQYF. CDR3 nucleotide sequence: TGTGCCAGTAGTAAGGGTTGGAACTACGAGCAGTACTTC.

CDR3 coding DNA: TGCAGCGCGCATAGTCCCCAGGGGGCACGAGAGCAGTTCTTC. Its protein is CSAHSPQGAREQFF. The gene calls are TRBV29-1 and TRBJ2-1, with TRBD1 identical over 8 bases. The germline V gene encodes CDR1 SQVTM and CDR2 ANQGSEA. With V trimmed by 7 bases and J by 10 bases, 15 bases remained unmatched. There are 14 residues in the CDR3.

CDR3 nucleotides: TGTGCCAGCAGTTTATCGACCGCCGGAGGAGCGCCGGGGACCGGGGAGCTGTTTTTT. Protein sequence: CASSLSTAGGAPGTGELFF. The chain carries TRBV27 and TRBJ2-2, with D perhaps TRBD2 (5 bases). V was cut by 0 bases and J by 5 bases, with 22 bases left in between. Germline CDR1 and CDR2: MNHEY and SMNVEV (reference sequence). This CDR3 region has 19 residues.

The gene calls are TRBV27 and TRBJ2-1; maybe TRBD2 (7 bases). Trimming removed 6 bases at V and 0 bases at J, with 18 bases between. The CDR3 sequence is 17 residues long. Germline V lookup: CDR1 MNHEY, CDR2 SMNVEV (reference sequence). This chain's CDR3 is CASSPGGGPSSYNEQFF. DNA of the CDR3: TGTGCCAGCAGCCCCGGCGGGGGCCCTAGCTCCTACAATGAGCAGTTCTTC.

This chain joins TRBV9 and TRBJ1-2; D unresolved. Trimming left V 0 bases short and J 3 bases short, with 15 bases between. This CDR3 has 16 amino acids. Germline loops: CDR1 SGDLS, CDR2 YYNGEE. The CDR3 here is CASSVDGRRSDYGYTF. In nucleotides, the CDR3 is TGTGCCAGCAGCGTAGACGGGAGGAGATCAGACTATGGCTACACCTTC.

The chain carries TRBV21-1 and TRBJ1-1. TRBV21-1 has pseudogene status. This CDR3 contains 16 residues. CDR3 loop: CASSKEVTGEGTEAFF. DNA for the CDR3: TGTGCCAGCAGCAAAGAAGTGACGGGTGAGGGCACTGAAGCTTTCTTT.

The gene calls are TRBV4-2 and TRBJ2-2; 10 positions match TRBD1. V lost 1 base and J lost 4; bases outside the gene matches: 0. The CDR3 runs 15 residues. Germline CDR1 is LGHNA and CDR2 is YNFKEQ. CDR3 protein: CASSQGQGATGELFF. The CDR3 DNA reads TGTGCCAGCAGCCAAGGACAGGGGGCCACCGGGGAGCTGTTTTTT.

The V and J genes are TRBV7-9 and TRBJ1-4, with no clear D. With 5 bases removed from V and 8 bases from J, the gap between germline ends came to 24 bases. Germline V gene data show CDR1 as SEHNR and CDR2 as FQNEAQ (reference sequence). CDR3 length: 17 amino acids. DNA of the CDR3: TGTGCCAGCAGCCCCCCCCGACGAGCTCCTGCCGGGGAAAAACTGTTTTTT. Its protein product is CASSPPRRAPAGEKLFF.

This sequence joins TRBV19 and TRBJ1-1; D might be TRBD1 (5 bases). This CDR3 spans 14 amino acids. Trimming shortened V by 8 bases and J by 5 bases, and 18 bases separated the two germline ends. Germline lookup yields CDR1 LNHDA and CDR2 SQIVND (reference sequence). CDR3 protein: CASARPSRGTEAFF. CDR3 DNA sequence: TGTGCCAGTGCGAGGCCATCCCGGGGGACTGAAGCTTTCTTT.

The chain employs TRBV4-1 and TRBJ2-2; perhaps TRBD2 as D (6 bases). The germline V gene has CDR1 MGHRA and CDR2 YSYEKL. This CDR3 comprises 16 residues. V was pared by 3 bases and J by 4 bases, with 15 bases between. This chain's CDR3 is CASSQGTGDRTGELFF. The DNA for the CDR3 is TGCGCCAGCAGCCAGGGTACGGGGGACCGCACCGGGGAGCTGTTTTTT.

V and J are TRBV7-3 and TRBJ1-4; 7 bases match TRBD1. With V trimmed by 5 bases and J by 2 bases, 2 bases remained unmatched. This CDR3 has 14 residues. CDR1 is SGHTA and CDR2 is FQGTGA in the germline V gene. The CDR3 loop reads CASSIQGTNEKLFF. CDR3 sequence (DNA): TGTGCCAGCAGCATACAGGGGACTAATGAAAAACTGTTTTTT.

The chain uses TRBV10-3 and TRBJ2-7; 7 bases are shared with TRBD1. This CDR3 contains 13 residues. Germline V gene data show CDR1 as ENHRY and CDR2 as SYGVKD. Losses at the gene ends were 5 bases for V and 5 bases for J; bases not matched to a gene: 6. CDR3 sequence: CAISTDRDHEQYF. The DNA of the CDR3 is TGTGCCATCAGTACTGACAGGGACCACGAGCAGTACTTC.